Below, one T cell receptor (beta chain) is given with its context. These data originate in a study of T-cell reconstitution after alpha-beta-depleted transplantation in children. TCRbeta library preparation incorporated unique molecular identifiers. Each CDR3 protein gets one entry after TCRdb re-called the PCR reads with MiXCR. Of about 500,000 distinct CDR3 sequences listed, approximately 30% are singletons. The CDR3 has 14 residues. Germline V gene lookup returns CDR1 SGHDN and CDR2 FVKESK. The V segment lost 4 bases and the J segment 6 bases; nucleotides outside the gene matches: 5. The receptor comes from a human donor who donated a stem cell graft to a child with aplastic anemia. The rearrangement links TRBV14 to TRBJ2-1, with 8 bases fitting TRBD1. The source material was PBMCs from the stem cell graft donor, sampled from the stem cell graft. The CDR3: CASSPDTGGNEQFF. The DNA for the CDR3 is TGTGCCAGCAGCCCAGATACAGGGGGCAATGAGCAGTTCTTC. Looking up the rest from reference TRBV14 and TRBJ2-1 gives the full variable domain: EAGVTQFPSHSVIEKGQTVTLRCDPISGHDNLYWYRRVMGKEIKFLLHFVKESKQDESGMPNNRFLAERTGGTYSTLKVQPAELEDSGVYFCASSPDTGGNEQFFGPGTRLTVL.